This TCR beta chain stems from a study of CD4 T cells in relation to SARS-CoV-2 and coronaviruses. This CDR3 has 14 residues. The V and J ends lost 4 bases and 7 bases respectively, with 16 bases between them. Germline assignment: CDR1 WNHNN and CDR2 SYGVQD (reference sequence). Study-level points and caveats: No crossreactivity against non-spike viral proteins was tested here.

TCRdb's table, derived via immunoSEQ multiplex PCR, lists solely in-frame clones and lacks some. Of 40,000 or so clones in the sample, approximately 86% are singletons; the top ten hold more than 3.5%. Note on this clone: The antigen remains undetermined.

This sequence was found in an adult with COVID-19. The sequencing sample was made of naive CD4+ T cells from PBMCs, cultured in vitro. Specified subset: naive CD4+ T cells isolated by negative enrichment. The genes are TRBV10-1 and TRBJ2-5; weak D call: TRBD2 (6 bases). CDR3 nucleotide sequence: TGCGCCAGCAGTGGTTTCGGCAGGGAGGCGACCCAGTACTTC. Protein: CASSGFGREATQYF.